A selection of T cell receptor beta chains follows, all from one sample in a study. MiXCR, run by TCRdb on the reads, gives a single entry per CDR3 protein. The sample records about 900 distinct CDR3 sequences, about 24% being singletons. The source material was CD8+ T cells (not recorded whether cultured). These receptors came from a male donor. The CDR3 runs from the conserved cysteine through the conserved F or W. Each record gives: V gene, clone size, J gene, D gene, CDR3 protein, CDR3 DNA. The D gene is left open where the match is weak. Clone size, where shown, is once, few, many, or a class for clones that have expanded.

>TRBV10-3|large|TRBJ2-5|NA
CAIRDVEETQYF
TGTGCCATCAGGGACGTCGAAGAGACCCAGTACTTC
>TRBV11-2|medium-sized|TRBJ2-2|TRBD1
CASSPPGTGGPGELFF
TGTGCCAGCAGTCCACCCGGGACAGGGGGCCCCGGGGAGCTGTTTTTT
>TRBV29-1|medium-sized|TRBJ2-1|NA
CSVHTGHEQFF
TGCAGCGTACACACAGGGCATGAGCAGTTCTTC
>TRBV4-1|medium-sized|TRBJ2-5|NA
CASSLQVLGGETQYF
TGCGCCAGCAGCTTGCAGGTCTTGGGTGGGGAGACCCAGTACTTC
>TRBV7-6|NA|TRBJ2-1|NA
CASSLASGELYNEQFF
TGTGCCAGCAGCTTAGCGTCGGGGGAACTCTACAATGAGCAGTTCTTC
>TRBV5-8|few|TRBJ1-3|TRBD1
CASSFDRGSAGNTIYF
TGTGCCAGCAGCTTCGACAGGGGTTCAGCTGGAAACACCATATATTTT
>TRBV4-2|medium-sized|TRBJ2-1|TRBD2
CASRGTSNHEQFF
TGTGCCAGCAGAGGGACTAGCAACCATGAGCAGTTCTTC
>TRBV28|medium-sized|TRBJ2-5|NA
CASSNVEGTGETQYF
TGTGCCAGCTCCAACGTGGAGGGGACGGGGGAGACCCAGTACTTC
>TRBV4-1|medium-sized|TRBJ2-1|TRBD2
CASSQLLADPPDEQFF
TGCGCCAGCAGCCAGTTACTAGCGGACCCTCCCGATGAGCAGTTCTTC
>TRBV6-4|large|TRBJ2-3|NA
CASSDGTASTDTQYF
TGTGCCAGCAGTGACGGGACGGCGAGCACAGATACGCAGTATTTT
>TRBV7-9|few|TRBJ2-1|NA
CASSPRYNTYNEQFF
TGTGCCAGCAGCCCCCGATACAACACCTACAATGAGCAGTTCTTC
>TRBV12-3/TRBV12-4|large|TRBJ2-6|NA
CASSLPGGKVSGANVLTF
TGTGCCAGCAGTTTACCTGGGGGAAAAGTCTCTGGGGCCAACGTCCTGACTTTC
>TRBV27|medium-sized|TRBJ2-2|NA
CASSLWSSTGELFF
TGTGCCAGCAGTTTATGGTCTTCCACCGGGGAGCTGTTTTTT
>TRBV29-1|medium-sized|TRBJ2-7|TRBD2
CSVDSGRAGYEQYF
TGCAGCGTGGATAGCGGGAGGGCCGGGTACGAGCAGTACTTC
>TRBV2|medium-sized|TRBJ2-3|NA
CASSEGSTDTQYF
TGTGCCAGCAGTGAAGGCAGCACAGATACGCAGTATTTT
>TRBV5-1|large|TRBJ2-7|NA
CASSLVTGGPGEQYF
TGCGCCAGCAGCTTGGTCACAGGTGGACCGGGGGAGCAGTACTTC
>TRBV10-3|medium-sized|TRBJ2-7|TRBD2
CAISELAGVHEQYF
TGTGCCATCAGTGAGCTAGCGGGAGTGCACGAGCAGTACTTC
>TRBV29-1|medium-sized|TRBJ2-7|TRBD2
CSVTTGAGGYEQYF
TGCAGCGTTACCACAGGGGCGGGAGGGTACGAGCAGTACTTC
>TRBV9|large|TRBJ1-2|TRBD1
CASSEGTASYGYTF
TGTGCCAGCAGCGAGGGGACAGCGAGCTATGGCTACACCTTC
>TRBV28|NA|TRBJ2-3|NA
CVSSSPYDDQLGDTQYF
TGTGTCAGCAGTTCACCGTACGACGATCAATTGGGGGATACGCAGTATTTT
>TRBV6-4|NA|TRBJ2-3|NA
CASSDGTTSTDTQYF
TGTGCCAGCAGTGACGGGACGACGAGCACGGATACGCAGTATTTT
>TRBV5-1|NA|TRBJ2-3|NA
CASDLGEFTGTDTQYF
TGCGCCAGCGACTTGGGGGAGTTTACTGGCACAGATACGCAGTATTTT
>TRBV30|medium-sized|TRBJ2-2|NA
CAWGIGTGELFF
TGTGCCTGGGGGATAGGGACCGGGGAGCTGTTTTTT
>TRBV28|medium-sized|TRBJ2-7|NA
CASSSGSYYEQYF
TGTGCCAGCAGTTCCGGGTCGTACTACGAGCAGTACTTC
>TRBV13|medium-sized|TRBJ1-4|TRBD1
CASRGRTGTNEKLFF
TGTGCCAGCAGGGGAAGGACAGGAACTAATGAAAAACTGTTTTTT
>TRBV4-1|medium-sized|TRBJ2-1|NA
CASSQEGGGYNEQFF
TGCGCCAGCAGCCAAGAAGGGGGGGGGTACAATGAGCAGTTCTTC
>TRBV10-3|NA|TRBJ2-1|NA
CAISALAVDEQFF
TGTGCCATCAGTGCACTAGCAGTGGATGAGCAGTTCTTC
>TRBV5-4|large|TRBJ2-7|NA
CASSSDVLPEQYF
TGTGCCAGCAGCTCGGACGTCTTGCCCGAGCAGTACTTC
>TRBV13|medium-sized|TRBJ2-2|NA
CASSLPVGDYTGELFF
TGTGCCAGCAGCTTACCGGTGGGGGACTACACCGGGGAGCTGTTTTTT
>TRBV3-1|NA|TRBJ2-4|NA
CAGSTNPDRPNIQYF
TGTGCCGGCAGCACAAATCCCGACAGGCCCAACATTCAGTACTTC
>TRBV20-1|medium-sized|TRBJ2-1|NA
CSAPETAEAYNEQFF
TGCAGTGCCCCTGAGACGGCCGAAGCCTACAATGAGCAGTTCTTC
>TRBV7-6|medium-sized|TRBJ2-5|TRBD2
CASSLELAGAQETQYF
TGTGCCAGCAGCTTAGAACTAGCGGGGGCTCAGGAGACCCAGTACTTC
>TRBV7-8|medium-sized|TRBJ2-1|NA
CASSSQGSNSYNEQFF
TGTGCCAGCAGCTCCCAGGGGAGTAACTCCTACAATGAGCAGTTCTTC